The 14 T cell receptor beta chains listed next were all sequenced from one sample in a study of vaccination and CD4 T cells after COVID-19. The Oncomine TCR Beta short-read assay generated sequence data from the DNA of cultured CD4+ T cells. One entry per CDR3 protein results from TCRdb running MiXCR on the PCR reads. This table has thousands of distinct CDR3 sequences, 55% to 75% appearing once. The treatment denotes: approximately nine-day PBMC culture with coronavirus spike peptide pools or control peptides (ViraFEST assay). These receptors are not linked to any known antigen. The sequencing sample was made of CD4+ T cells from blood, cultured in vitro. Receptors were obtained from a human donor who had recovered from COVID-19.

This clonotype has more than one count but fewer than ten. The rearrangement links TRBV28 to TRBJ2-7; 8 nucleotides line up with TRBD1. With V trimmed by 6 bases and J by 5 bases, 9 bases remained unmatched. This CDR3 has 14 residues. The germline CDR1 and CDR2 sequences are MDHEN and SYDVKM. CDR3 protein: CASRVDRGLNEQYF. The CDR3 DNA sequence: TGTGCCAGCAGGGTCGACAGGGGTCTTAACGAGCAGTACTTC.

The V call is TRBV27, the J call TRBJ1-5, with TRBD1 matching 7 bases. Germline CDR1 MNHEY, CDR2 SMNVEV (reference sequence). The CDR3 runs 15 residues. Trimming took 6 bases from V and 4 from J; bases not matched to a gene: 9. CDR3 in DNA: TGTGCCAGCAGACGGACAGGTAGCGGGAATCAGCCCCAGCATTTT. It specifies CASRRTGSGNQPQHF.

The chain employs TRBV4-3 and TRBJ2-3; tentative D call: TRBD1 (5 bases). Trimming pared 0 bases from V and 2 bases from J, leaving 6 bases between. The CDR3 loop spans 14 amino acids. CDR1 LGHNA and CDR2 YSLEER come from the germline V gene. CDR3 in DNA: TGCGCCAGCAGCCAAGACAGGGCCACAGATACGCAGTATTTT. Protein product: CASSQDRATDTQYF.

This chain uses TRBV7-3 with TRBJ1-6; TRBD1 might be the D (6 bases). The CDR3 is 15 residues long. Germline V gives CDR1 SGHTA, CDR2 FQGTGA. Trimming stripped 5 bases from V and 9 bases from J, with 17 bases between. CDR3 amino acids: CASSPVGGVVSPLHF. The CDR3, as DNA: TGTGCCAGCAGCCCGGTAGGGGGGGTTGTTTCACCCCTCCACTTT.

The CDR3 DNA sequence: TGTGCCAGCAGCTTACACCCGGGACAGGACTATGGCTACACCTTC. It encodes CASSLHPGQDYGYTF. The chain employs TRBV7-8 and TRBJ1-2, with 8 bases that match TRBD1. Trimming cost V 2 bases and J 3 bases; bases outside gene matches: 5. Germline lookup yields CDR1 SGHVS and CDR2 FQNEAQ. This CDR3 is built from 15 residues.

The chain links TRBV7-8 to TRBJ1-2; 11 nucleotides line up with TRBD1. Germline V gives CDR1 SGHVS, CDR2 FQNEAQ. The J segment lost 4 bases and the V segment lost 3 bases, leaving 4 bases of the junction unmatched. CDR3 length: 15 amino acids. The CDR3 region has the DNA TGTGCCAGCAGCTTCGGGACAGGGGGACCCTATGGCTACACCTTC. This translates into CASSFGTGGPYGYTF.

As to this clonotype: One end of the junction does not line up with germline, which may come from a read error. J is TRBJ2-7 and V is TRBV20-1; no clear D gene. There are 12 residues in the CDR3. Germline V gene lookup returns CDR1 DFQATT and CDR2 SNEGSKA (reference sequence). CDR3 DNA: TGCAGTGCAGGCTCGGCTCTGGACGAGCGGTACTTC. It yields the protein CSAGSALDERYF.

The chain joins TRBV20-1 to TRBJ2-3; 7 bases align to TRBD2. Germline lookup yields CDR1 DFQATT and CDR2 SNEGSKA (reference sequence). Trimming took 3 bases from V and 6 from J; bases not matched to a gene: 15. The CDR3 length is 16 residues. The DNA of the CDR3 is TGCAGTGCTAGTGGGAGCGGGGTCCCGCGAGTCGATACGCAGTATTTT. This codes for CSASGSGVPRVDTQYF.

The chain has TRBV9 and TRBJ1-2, with 8 positions matching TRBD1. Germline lookup yields CDR1 SGDLS and CDR2 YYNGEE. The CDR3 totals 17 residues. V lost 4 bases and J lost 6; bases outside the gene matches: 17. The DNA of the CDR3 is TGTGCCAGCAGCCCTCAGCCGGACAGGGCGGGTCTGGATGGCTACACCTTC. It specifies CASSPQPDRAGLDGYTF.

This chain links TRBV20-1 with TRBJ2-2; D gene unclear. Germline assignment: CDR1 DFQATT and CDR2 SNEGSKA (reference sequence). Between the trimmed V and J ends, which lost 1 base and 7 bases, there was a span of 16 bases. CDR3 length equals 15 residues. CDR3 nucleotide sequence: TGCAGTGCTAGAGGATCTGGAATGGGTTACGGGGAGCTGTTTTTT. Its translation: CSARGSGMGYGELFF.

A few counts support this clonotype. The chain recombines TRBV12-3 or TRBV12-4 with TRBJ2-2; 13 bases are a match to TRBD2. The CDR3 extends over 16 amino acids. J was trimmed by 6 bases and V by 5 bases; bases with no gene match: 6. CDR3 region: CASSRTSGGASGELFF. DNA of the CDR3: TGTGCCAGCAGTCGTACTAGCGGGGGGGCCTCCGGGGAGCTGTTTTTT.

A single count supports this clonotype. This chain connects TRBV6-1 to TRBJ2-7, with TRBD2 matching 10 bases. The CDR3 runs to 16 residues. Unmatched junction bases numbered 13, after V lost 7 bases and J lost 4 bases. Germline loops: CDR1 MNHNS, CDR2 SASEGT. The CDR3: CASKADPSGSGYEQYF. In DNA form, the CDR3 reads TGTGCCAGCAAGGCCGACCCTAGCGGGAGTGGGTACGAGCAGTACTTC.

The chain has TRBV5-1 and TRBJ2-4; TRBD2 matches 8 bases. The CDR3 is 14 residues long. Germline V gene sequence: CDR1 SGHRS, CDR2 YFSETQ. Unmatched junction bases numbered 6, after V lost 7 bases and J lost 3 bases. CDR3 sequence reads: CASGSGGDKNIQYF. CDR3 DNA sequence: TGCGCCAGCGGTTCGGGAGGGGACAAAAACATTCAGTACTTC.

J is TRBJ2-3 and V is TRBV7-2; 9 bases align to TRBD2. This CDR3 region has 17 residues. CDR1 and CDR2 from the germline V gene are SGHTA and FQGNSA. The J segment lost 0 bases and the V segment lost 1 base, leaving 5 bases of the junction unmatched. CDR3: CASSLGGLATSTDTQYF. The CDR3 DNA follows: TGTGCCAGCAGCTTAGGCGGACTAGCGACTAGCACAGATACGCAGTATTTT.